This TCR beta chain originates from a study of T cell repertoires in cytomegalovirus infection. In the study overall: Both recently identified HLA-C-restricted and well-studied HLA-B-restricted CMV epitopes were used in the study. Indicated by public TCR beta signatures were CMV infection and matching HLA type. General study points: Across the ex vivo response, the dominant clonotypes were HLA-C-restricted CMV-specific TCR beta clonotypes. There were carriers of CMV plus the relevant HLA, and cumulative public TCR beta family frequency identified them.

TCRdb ran MiXCR on the reads and lists one entry per CDR3 protein. The sample has some 54,000 distinct CDR3 sequences, roughly a fifth seen once. Comment on this clonotype: Its matching antigen is unknown.

This sequence originates from a human donor in good health (CMV status not recorded). Some clones in this sample may be carry-over from other donors' samples. The specimen was CD8+ T cells from cultured PBMCs, collected from culture after CMV antigen stimulation.

CDR3 DNA sequence: TGCGCCAGCAGCCAAACGCGGGGATTCAATCAGCCCCAGCATTTT. Translating gives CASSQTRGFNQPQHF. The V and J genes are TRBV4-1 and TRBJ1-5; D is unclear. CDR3 length: 15 amino acids. Between the trimmed V and J ends, which lost 2 bases and 3 bases, there was a span of 11 bases. Per the germline V gene, CDR1 is MGHRA and CDR2 is YSYEKL.